The rows below give T cell receptor beta chains drawn from one sample of a study of CD8+ T cells in alopecia areata. The repertoire was sequenced with immunoSEQ multiplex PCR; TCRdb's copy has only in-frame clones and lacks some. This sample carries about 140,000 clones, 80% to 90% of them seen once, and the ten largest clones take 25%. Sequencing was performed on CD8+ T cells sorted from blood, taken at week 4, from a patient treated with tofacitinib. These receptors all come from a human donor with alopecia areata. Both conserved end residues are part of each CDR3. D genes are given only for firm matches. Clone size is not always given. Where it is, it says once, few, many or a class for expanded clones.

CDR3nt | CDR3aa | d_gene | j_gene | abundance | len | v_gene
TGCGCCAGCAGTGGGACAGGGCGGACCGGGGAGCTGTTTTTT | CASSGTGRTGELFF | TRBD1 | TRBJ2-2 | NA | 14 | TRBV10-2
TGTGCCAGCAGGTTAGCGGGGGGGTCCTACAATGAGCAGTTCTTC | CASRLAGGSYNEQFF | TRBD2 | TRBJ2-1 | once | 15 | TRBV6-1
TGTGCCAGCAGCCTTAACAGGGCCCTTGAGTACTTC | CASSLNRALEYF | NA | TRBJ2-7 | few | 12 | TRBV7-9
TGTGCCAGCAGCGACGACTCGGGGGTAAAACTGTTTTTT | CASSDDSGVKLFF | NA | TRBJ1-4 | NA | 13 | TRBV7-9
TGTGCCAGCAGCAAAGGGACAACATACGGGGAGACCCAGTACTTC | CASSKGTTYGETQYF | NA | TRBJ2-5 | NA | 15 | TRBV7-2
TGTGCCAGCAGTCTTTGGCACCACCGGGCCGGGGAGCTGTTTTTT | CASSLWHHRAGELFF | NA | TRBJ2-2 | NA | 15 | TRBV6-1
TGCGCCAGCAGCTTGGGGACCGGGACAGGGCGCGAGCAGTACTTC | CASSLGTGTGREQYF | TRBD1 | TRBJ2-7 | NA | 15 | TRBV5-1
TGTGCCAGCAGCTTTGCAGGGAATGAGCAGTTCTTC | CASSFAGNEQFF | NA | TRBJ2-1 | NA | 12 | TRBV7-6
TGCGCCAGCGGCCCAGGATACGAGCAGTACTTC | CASGPGYEQYF | NA | TRBJ2-7 | NA | 11 | TRBV4-1
TGCGCCAGCAGCCCCGGAGCTTCGGGACTCGTATCCTACGAGCAGTACTTC | CASSPGASGLVSYEQYF | NA | TRBJ2-7 | NA | 17 | TRBV5-1
TGTGCCTGCGTAGCTGGGGAGACCCAGTACTTC | CACVAGETQYF | NA | TRBJ2-5 | NA | 11 | TRBV6-5
TGCGCCAGCAGTGAGGGGGGGCGGGGGAAGGCAGATACGCAGTATTTT | CASSEGGRGKADTQYF | NA | TRBJ2-3 | NA | 16 | TRBV10-2
TGCGCCAGCAGCTCCAGTCTTCGGGAGCAGTACTTC | CASSSSLREQYF | NA | TRBJ2-7 | NA | 12 | TRBV5-1
TGCGCCAGCAGGCCTACAGATCTCACTGAAGCTTTCTTT | CASRPTDLTEAFF | NA | TRBJ1-1 | NA | 13 | TRBV5-1
TGTGCCAGCAGCAGTCCGCAGGGGGTGGAAAAACTGTTTTTT | CASSSPQGVEKLFF | TRBD1 | TRBJ1-4 | NA | 14 | TRBV2
TGTGCCAGCAGGCCCTGGATTATGAACACTGAAGCTTTCTTT | CASRPWIMNTEAFF | NA | TRBJ1-1 | NA | 14 | TRBV7-8
TGTGCCAGCAGTTACTCAGGCGACAGGGGGCCCGATGAGCAGTTCTTC | CASSYSGDRGPDEQFF | TRBD1 | TRBJ2-1 | NA | 16 | TRBV6-5
TGTGCCAGCAGCCCCTGGACAGGGAGCTCCTACGAGCAGTACTTC | CASSPWTGSSYEQYF | TRBD1 | TRBJ2-7 | NA | 15 | TRBV7-2
TGTGCCACCAGCGTCTGGGACGTCCCCTTCGAGCAGTACTTC | CATSVWDVPFEQYF | NA | TRBJ2-7 | NA | 14 | TRBV15
TGTGCCAGCAGCCAATTTGCAGGCGCTAGCGGGGGAGTCGAAGGTACGCAGTATTTT | CASSQFAGASGGVEGTQYF | TRBD2 | TRBJ2-3 | NA | 19 | TRBV11-2
TGTGCCAGCAGTTTTAGTGGGGGAAGCTACGAGCAGTACTTC | CASSFSGGSYEQYF | NA | TRBJ2-7 | NA | 14 | TRBV27
TGCAGCGCTCACGTCGGCGGGGAGCTGTTTTTT | CSAHVGGELFF | NA | TRBJ2-2 | NA | 11 | TRBV29-1
TGCGCCAGCAGCCACCGGGACAGGGACCAAGAGACCCAGTACTTC | CASSHRDRDQETQYF | TRBD1 | TRBJ2-5 | NA | 15 | TRBV4-3
TGTGCCTGGAGTATACGGGGGGGCAGGAATGAGCAGTTCTTC | CAWSIRGGRNEQFF | TRBD2 | TRBJ2-1 | NA | 14 | TRBV30
TGTGCCAGCAGCTCCCTAGCGGGGAGCCTCAATGAGCAGTTCTTC | CASSSLAGSLNEQFF | TRBD2 | TRBJ2-1 | NA | 15 | TRBV7-2
TGTGCCAGCAGTGGTCGGACAGGGGGCAGCTACGAGCAGTACTTC | CASSGRTGGSYEQYF | TRBD1 | TRBJ2-7 | NA | 15 | TRBV27
TGCAGCGGGGGGGACTACTCGTCTGACAATGAGCAGTTCTTC | CSGGDYSSDNEQFF | TRBD2 | TRBJ2-1 | few | 14 | TRBV29-1
TGTGCCATCAGTGAGTCGATGGATGAAGCTTTCTTT | CAISESMDEAFF | NA | TRBJ1-1 | NA | 12 | TRBV10-3
TGCGCCAGCAGCCGAGGGGACAGGCCGGTGGAAGAGCAGTACTTC | CASSRGDRPVEEQYF | TRBD1 | TRBJ2-7 | NA | 15 | TRBV4-3
TGTGCCAGCAGTTTAAAAGCTATCAATGAGCAGTTCTTC | CASSLKAINEQFF | NA | TRBJ2-1 | NA | 13 | TRBV27
TGTGCCAGCAGTTCAGGGGGAAGCACAGATACGCAGTATTTT | CASSSGGSTDTQYF | TRBD1 | TRBJ2-3 | NA | 14 | TRBV27
TGTGCCAGCAGCTTCGGACTAGCAGGGGAGACCCAGTACTTC | CASSFGLAGETQYF | TRBD2 | TRBJ2-5 | NA | 14 | TRBV7-9
TGTGCCACCTGGACTAGCGGGGCTTACAATGAGCAGTTCTTC | CATWTSGAYNEQFF | TRBD2 | TRBJ2-1 | NA | 14 | TRBV7-9
TGCAGCGTTGAGGGACTAGCGGGGATGAATGAGCAGTTCTTC | CSVEGLAGMNEQFF | TRBD2 | TRBJ2-1 | few | 14 | TRBV29-1
TGTGCCAGCAGCCAAGATGTAGGAACCTACAATGAGCAGTTCTTC | CASSQDVGTYNEQFF | NA | TRBJ2-1 | NA | 15 | TRBV4-2
TGCAGCGTTGACCCCTACAGCACCGGGGAGCTGTTTTTT | CSVDPYSTGELFF | NA | TRBJ2-2 | NA | 13 | TRBV29-1
TGCGCCAGCAGCCAAGATTTCGGGACAGTCTCCTACGAGCAGTACTTC | CASSQDFGTVSYEQYF | TRBD1 | TRBJ2-7 | NA | 16 | TRBV4-3
TGTGCCAGCAGTGAAGCGACAAGCTACACCTTC | CASSEATSYTF | NA | TRBJ1-2 | NA | 11 | TRBV25-1
TGCGCCAGCAATCCCGAGCGGGGGAGCCAAGAGACCCAGTACTTC | CASNPERGSQETQYF | TRBD2 | TRBJ2-5 | NA | 15 | TRBV4-1
TGTGCCTGGAGTAGAGGTGATCGCAATGAGCAGTTCTTC | CAWSRGDRNEQFF | NA | TRBJ2-1 | NA | 13 | TRBV30
TGTGCCTGGACGGGGGCCCGTGGGGGTCAGCCCCAGCATTTT | CAWTGARGGQPQHF | NA | TRBJ1-5 | NA | 14 | TRBV30
TGTGCCAGCAGTGAATTTTATGGCGGGGGGGAAATCACAGATACGCAGTATTTT | CASSEFYGGGEITDTQYF | TRBD2 | TRBJ2-3 | NA | 18 | TRBV25-1
TGTGCCAGCTCCGGGACTAGCGGGGTTTTTTTTCACCGGGAGACCCAGTACTTC | CASSGTSGVFFHRETQYF | TRBD2 | TRBJ2-5 | once | 18 | TRBV7-2
TGTGCCAGCAGCTTAGAGGTCTTCGGGGCCGGGGAGCTGTTTTTT | CASSLEVFGAGELFF | NA | TRBJ2-2 | NA | 15 | TRBV7-2
TGCGCCAGCAGCCAAGAGTCCTCGGCGGGGAACACAGATACGCAGTATTTT | CASSQESSAGNTDTQYF | NA | TRBJ2-3 | NA | 17 | TRBV4-3
TGCAGCGTTGACGCAGGTAACAATGAGCAGTTCTTC | CSVDAGNNEQFF | NA | TRBJ2-1 | few | 12 | TRBV29-1
TGTGCCAGCAGTACGACAGGGCTCGAGCAGTACTTC | CASSTTGLEQYF | TRBD1 | TRBJ2-7 | many | 12 | TRBV25-1
TGTGCCAGCAGGGGTTATAACACCGGGGAGCTGTTTTTT | CASRGYNTGELFF | NA | TRBJ2-2 | NA | 13 | TRBV5-6
TGCAGTGCTAGAGTAATCGATGAGCAGTTCTTC | CSARVIDEQFF | NA | TRBJ2-1 | NA | 11 | TRBV20-1
TGTGCCTGGAGTGTACTGGGTAAGCAGTACTTC | CAWSVLGKQYF | NA | TRBJ2-7 | NA | 11 | TRBV30
TGCGCCAGCAGTCGGCCCGGGAGAGGGGGCTCACCCCTCCACTTT | CASSRPGRGGSPLHF | TRBD1 | TRBJ1-6 | NA | 15 | TRBV23-1
TGCGCCAGCAGCCCGCGGACGGTAAATGAAAAACTGTTTTTT | CASSPRTVNEKLFF | NA | TRBJ1-4 | NA | 14 | TRBV4-3
TGCGCCAGCAGCGCCCAGGTCGCAAGCTCCTACGAGCAGTACTTC | CASSAQVASSYEQYF | NA | TRBJ2-7 | NA | 15 | TRBV4-1
TGCGCCAGCAGCCAAGAGACTAGCGGGGGGTTTGAGACCCAGTACTTC | CASSQETSGGFETQYF | TRBD2 | TRBJ2-5 | NA | 16 | TRBV4-1
TGTGCCAGCAGCCTGGCCTCGAATCCCTCCAAGAGCTCCTACGAGCAGTACTTC | CASSLASNPSKSSYEQYF | NA | TRBJ2-7 | NA | 18 | TRBV11-2
TGTGCCAGCAGTTACTTTCTAGCGGGGTCCCAAGAGACCCAGTACTTC | CASSYFLAGSQETQYF | TRBD2 | TRBJ2-5 | NA | 16 | TRBV6-6
TGCGCCAGCAGCCAAGAAGGCCGACAGGGGGACATTCAGTACTTC | CASSQEGRQGDIQYF | TRBD1 | TRBJ2-4 | NA | 15 | TRBV4-1
TGTGCCAGCAGTTGGACTAGCGTGTCCGGGGAGCTGTTTTTT | CASSWTSVSGELFF | TRBD2 | TRBJ2-2 | NA | 14 | TRBV27
TGTGCCAGCAGCTCGGGGATTGCCGGACCTGAGGAGCCCCAGCATTTT | CASSSGIAGPEEPQHF | NA | TRBJ1-5 | few | 16 | TRBV7-2
TGCGCCAGCAGCCAGACGAAGGGACGGCGATCAGATACGCAGTATTTT | CASSQTKGRRSDTQYF | NA | TRBJ2-3 | NA | 16 | TRBV4-3